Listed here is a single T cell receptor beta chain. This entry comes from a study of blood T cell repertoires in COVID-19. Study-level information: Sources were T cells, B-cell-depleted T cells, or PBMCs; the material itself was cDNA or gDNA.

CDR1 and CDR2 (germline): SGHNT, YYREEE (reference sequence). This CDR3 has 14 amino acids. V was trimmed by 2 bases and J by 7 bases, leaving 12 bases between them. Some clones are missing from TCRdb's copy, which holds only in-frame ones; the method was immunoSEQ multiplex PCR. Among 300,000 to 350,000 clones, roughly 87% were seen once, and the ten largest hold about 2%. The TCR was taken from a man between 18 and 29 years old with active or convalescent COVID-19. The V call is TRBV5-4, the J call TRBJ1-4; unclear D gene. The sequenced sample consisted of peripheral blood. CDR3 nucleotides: TGTGCCAGCAGCTTCGACGGGGTCTCTGAAAAACTGTTTTTT. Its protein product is CASSFDGVSEKLFF.